This TCR beta chain was captured in a study of T cell responses to AZD1222 COVID-19 vaccine (dated by TCRdb to 2020 to 2022). General notes on the study: AZD1222 recipients with second doses at about 4 weeks or about 12 weeks were pooled, because spike-specific TCR depth and breadth did not differ between schedules. TCR sequencing was performed for fewer than 250 trial participants, of whom 200 to 210 were given two doses of AZD1222 and roughly 25 were given two doses of MenACWY control vaccine. Enrollment into the trials was organized by age into subgroups of 18-55, 56-69 and 70-plus years, and those subgroups contained around 150, 28 and 57 TCR-sequenced participants, respectively.

The intended sense of this specimen's time point label: baseline before first vaccination. The vaccinee samples were drawn from two UK trials, COV001 and COV002, one of which was a single-blind randomized controlled phase 2/3 trial testing AZD1222 (ChAdOx1 nCoV-19) in healthy adults. For TCRbeta chain sequencing, PBMC samples from trial participants were taken at day 0 and at day 28 after the second dose. As for this clone: It lacks a known antigen. Base-call qualities are not available, and no considerably larger clone is one nucleotide away.

The paper's findings and limits, for the study overall: Nearly half of unique spike-specific TCRs reportedly recognized epitopes outside regions mutated in the B.1.351 and B.1.1.7 variants. Because no day 14 peak-response samples were available, repertoires were characterized only after the peak T cell response. Participants were mostly white British, with more females than males. The authors suggested clonal diversity may have been underestimated. After two AZD1222 doses, both the breadth and the depth of spike-specific TCRs were significantly higher than at day 0 and than in MenACWY recipients. The 56-69-year group was small, and its depth increase did not reach significance, likely because of low power. Conclusions about previously exposed vaccinees were limited because only five to seven AZD1222 recipients were SARS-CoV-2 seropositive at baseline. Vaccine-associated CD4 TCRs spanned the whole spike protein, with dominant responses in regions 160-218 and 743-854.

The CDR3 regions of human TCRbeta chains were analyzed by immunosequencing. In the authors' own workflow: TCRs in the repertoires were compared against a reference library of SARS-CoV-2-specific TCRs that had been generated with the MIRA antigen-specificity platform. Breadth meant the fraction of unique TCRs that were SARS-CoV-2-associated, whereas depth meant the fraction of total T cells that were SARS-CoV-2-associated. Using the MIRA data, each spike-specific TCR was assigned both to the spike region to which the TCR was reactive and to a CD4 or CD8 class. Log10-transformed breadth and depth values were compared by one-way ANOVA with Sidak's multiple comparisons tests. TCRdb stores this immuneACCESS table with in-frame sequences only. Part of the clones is absent; in the studies checked, under half of the shortfall reflects unresolved V genes, and no reason is known for the rest. That table gives V, J and clone size, and the DNA gave D and trimming. Present in this sample are fewer than 120,000 clones, about 87% of which were seen just once. The ten largest clones add up to over 1.5% of the sample.

The sequence came from an adult in good health. The sequencing here drew on peripheral blood, taken on day 0 of AZD1222 vaccination.

The CDR3 corresponds to CASSFRGATEAFF. The nucleotides are TGTGCCAGCAGTTTTAGGGGGGCGACTGAAGCTTTCTTT. This chain joins TRBV12-3 or TRBV12-4 to TRBJ1-1; TRBD1 is possibly the D segment (6 matching bases). V is shortened by 3 bases, J by 5 bases, and the region joining them spans 10 bases. Taken from cysteine to phenylalanine, the CDR3 has 13 residues. The read is trimmed to its CDR3 DNA, 39 bases read in frame from base 1.